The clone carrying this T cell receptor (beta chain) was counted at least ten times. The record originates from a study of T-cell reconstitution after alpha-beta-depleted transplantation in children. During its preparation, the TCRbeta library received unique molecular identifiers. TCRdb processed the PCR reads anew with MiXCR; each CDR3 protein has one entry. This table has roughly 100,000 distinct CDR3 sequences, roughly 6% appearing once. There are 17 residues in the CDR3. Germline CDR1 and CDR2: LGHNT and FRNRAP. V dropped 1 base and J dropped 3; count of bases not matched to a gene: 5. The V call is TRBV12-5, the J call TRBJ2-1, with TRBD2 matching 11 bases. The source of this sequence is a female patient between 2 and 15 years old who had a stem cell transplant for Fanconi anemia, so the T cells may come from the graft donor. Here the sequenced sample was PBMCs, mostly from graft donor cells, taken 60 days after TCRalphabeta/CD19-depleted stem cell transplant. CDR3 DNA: TGTGCTAGTGGTTTGGCCCCGACTAGCGGGAACTACAATGAGCAGTTCTTC. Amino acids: CASGLAPTSGNYNEQFF.